One and the same sample provided the 10 T cell receptor beta chains below, sequenced in a study of cytomegalovirus exposure and HLA in healthy donors. Amplification used 60 Vbeta primers and 13 Jbeta primers. Method: immunoSEQ multiplex PCR; TCRdb's copy keeps in-frame clones and lacks some. The sample yields 150,000 to 200,000 clones, approximately 80% seen once. The sequenced sample consisted of PBMCs. These receptors were taken from a woman aged 30 to 39 in good health and CMV-seronegative.

This clone was recorded once. The chain combines TRBV4-3 with TRBJ2-7, with 8 nucleotides matching TRBD2. CDR3 length: 15 amino acids. The trim removed 0 bases at V and 4 bases at J, leaving 5 bases unmatched. Germline CDR1 is LGHNA and CDR2 is YSLEER. The CDR3, as DNA: TGCGCCAGCAGCCAAGATTTTGCGGGAGGTTACGAGCAGTACTTC. This gives the protein CASSQDFAGGYEQYF.

This clone was recorded a few times. The chain couples TRBV18 to TRBJ1-4; D is undetermined. This CDR3 has 15 amino acids. Trimming took off 3 bases at V and 8 bases at J, with 16 bases between the two ends. Germline V lookup: CDR1 KGHSH, CDR2 LQKENI. The DNA for the CDR3 is TGTGCCAGCTCACCGATTGGGCGGGCGAACGAAAAACTGTTTTTT. Translated, it gives CASSPIGRANEKLFF. The complete variable domain, with remaining parts taken from reference TRBV18 and TRBJ1-4, reads NAGVMQNPRHLVRRRGQEARLRCSPMKGHSHVYWYRQLPEEGLKFMVYLQKENIIDESGMPKERFSAEFPKEGPSILRIQQVVRGDSAAYFCASSPIGRANEKLFFGSGTQLSVL.

Details on this clone: At one end, the junction sequence differs from germline, possibly due to a read error. V is TRBV7-9 and J is TRBJ2-1; TRBD2 matches at 12 bases. The CDR3 extends over 16 amino acids. Germline V gene data show CDR1 as SEHNR and CDR2 as FQNEAQ (reference sequence). CDR3: CSSSFYSSGGVVEQFF. The CDR3 DNA sequence: TGTTCCAGCAGCTTTTACTCTAGCGGGGGGGTAGTTGAGCAGTTCTTC.

The chain couples TRBV28 to TRBJ2-5, with TRBD1 identical over 9 bases. With V trimmed by 3 bases and J by 0 bases, 2 bases remained unmatched. CDR1 is MDHEN, CDR2 SYDVKM, per germline. The CDR3 runs to 15 residues. CDR3 sequence (DNA): TGTGCCAGCAGTTTGGGGACAGGGTACCAAGAGACCCAGTACTTC. Encoded protein: CASSLGTGYQETQYF.

This clone is a singleton in its sample. This rearrangement joins TRBV7-9 to TRBJ1-2; the match to TRBD1 covers 9 bases. CDR1 is SEHNR, CDR2 FQNEAQ, per germline (reference sequence). V shed 5 bases, J shed 7 bases, and the junction held 8 bases outside the gene matches. This CDR3 contains 14 residues. CDR3 in DNA: TGTGCCAGCAGCCCGAGGGACAGGGTGGGTGGCTACACCTTC. It translates to CASSPRDRVGGYTF.

The sample holds one count of this clone. The rearrangement joins TRBV28 to TRBJ1-5; 7 positions match TRBD1. Germline V lookup: CDR1 MDHEN, CDR2 SYDVKM. V lost 3 bases, J lost 6 bases, and 14 bases stayed unmatched. The CDR3 has 17 residues. CDR3 sequence reads: CASSFIQGTRGFQPQHF. CDR3 coding DNA: TGTGCCAGCAGTTTCATACAGGGGACCCGGGGGTTTCAGCCCCAGCATTTT.

The V gene is TRBV4-1, the J gene TRBJ2-7; D is ambiguous. Germline lookup yields CDR1 MGHRA and CDR2 YSYEKL. The germline V and J ends were trimmed by 1 base and 3 bases, with 7 bases remaining between them. The CDR3 sequence is 13 residues long. The CDR3 here is CASSQVNFYEQYF. CDR3 in DNA: TGCGCCAGCAGCCAAGTAAATTTCTACGAGCAGTACTTC.

The chain recombines TRBV28 with TRBJ2-7; 9 nucleotides line up with TRBD1. V gave up 2 bases and J gave up 3 bases; unmatched junction bases: 2. Germline V gene lookup returns CDR1 MDHEN and CDR2 SYDVKM. The CDR3 is 14 residues long. CDR3 in amino acids: CASSLLGQGYEQYF. The CDR3 nucleotides are TGTGCCAGCAGTTTACTGGGACAGGGCTACGAGCAGTACTTC.

The chain combines TRBV19 with TRBJ1-3; D not resolved. Germline CDR1 reads LNHDA; CDR2 reads SQIVND (reference sequence). V lost 3 bases and J 4 bases, leaving 19 bases between the germline ends. The CDR3 runs to 17 residues. The CDR3 bases are TGTGCCAGTAGTATGTCCCTCGCCTACCTGGAGGGAAACACCATATATTTT. This encodes CASSMSLAYLEGNTIYF.

This chain uses TRBV27 with TRBJ2-7; perhaps TRBD2 as D (5 bases). This CDR3 comprises 15 residues. V lost 4 bases and J lost 1, with 14 bases in between. The germline V gene has CDR1 MNHEY and CDR2 SMNVEV (reference sequence). This CDR3 reads CASSSYYGGSYEQYF. The CDR3 DNA follows: TGTGCCAGCAGTTCATACTACGGAGGTTCCTACGAGCAGTACTTC.